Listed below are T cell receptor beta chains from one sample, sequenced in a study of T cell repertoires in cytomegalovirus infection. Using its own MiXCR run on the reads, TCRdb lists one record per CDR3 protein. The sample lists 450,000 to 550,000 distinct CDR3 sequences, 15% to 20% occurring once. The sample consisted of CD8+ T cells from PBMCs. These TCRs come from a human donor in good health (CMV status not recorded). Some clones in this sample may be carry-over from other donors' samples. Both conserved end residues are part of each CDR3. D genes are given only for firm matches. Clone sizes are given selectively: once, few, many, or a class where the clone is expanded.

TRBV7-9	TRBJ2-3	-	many	CASSLIDGGPTDTQYF	TGTGCCAGCAGCTTAATTGACGGGGGCCCCACAGATACGCAGTATTTT
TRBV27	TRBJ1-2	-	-	CASSLSWGNYGYTF	TGTGCCAGCAGTTTATCCTGGGGAAACTATGGCTACACCTTC
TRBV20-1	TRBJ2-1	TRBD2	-	CSALTSGNYNEQFF	TGCAGTGCTTTGACTAGCGGGAACTACAATGAGCAGTTCTTC
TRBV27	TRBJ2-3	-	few	CASSSPARTWADTQYF	TGTGCCAGCAGTTCCCCAGCCAGGACTTGGGCAGATACGCAGTATTTT
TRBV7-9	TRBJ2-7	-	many	CASSLAVDEQYF	TGTGCCAGCAGCTTAGCTGTGGACGAGCAGTACTTC
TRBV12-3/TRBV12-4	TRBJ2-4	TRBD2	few	CASSLERGGAKNIQYF	TGTGCCAGCAGTTTGGAACGGGGGGGGGCCAAAAACATTCAGTACTTC
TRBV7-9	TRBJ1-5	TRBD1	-	CASSSDRGEEPQHF	TGTGCCAGCAGCTCCGACAGGGGGGAGGAGCCCCAGCATTTT
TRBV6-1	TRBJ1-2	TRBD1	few	CASSELVGQGRYGYTF	TGTGCCAGCAGTGAATTGGTGGGACAGGGACGCTATGGCTACACCTTC
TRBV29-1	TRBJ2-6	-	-	CSVEDAGTLRSGANVLTF	TGCAGCGTTGAAGACGCCGGGACACTGCGCTCTGGGGCCAACGTCCTGACTTTC
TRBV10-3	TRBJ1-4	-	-	CAIGGGNLGEKLFF	TGTGCCATCGGAGGCGGGAATCTCGGGGAAAAACTGTTTTTT
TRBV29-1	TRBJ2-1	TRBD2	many	CSVEVMRLAGNNEQFF	TGCAGCGTTGAAGTAATGCGGCTAGCGGGGAACAATGAGCAGTTCTTC
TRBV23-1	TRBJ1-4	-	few	CASSQSLGGEKLFF	TGCGCCAGCAGTCAATCCCTCGGGGGTGAAAAACTGTTTTTT
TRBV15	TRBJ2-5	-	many	CATSRLGGAVETQYF	TGTGCCACCAGCAGGTTGGGGGGCGCGGTGGAGACCCAGTACTTC
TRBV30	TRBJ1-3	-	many	CAWWDGSGNTIYF	TGTGCCTGGTGGGACGGCTCTGGAAACACCATATATTTT
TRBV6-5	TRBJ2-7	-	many	CASSYGTGNYEQYF	TGTGCCAGCAGTTACGGTACAGGGAACTACGAGCAGTACTTC
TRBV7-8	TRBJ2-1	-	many	CASSLLDRGLTYNEQFF	TGTGCCAGCAGCTTACTTGACAGGGGACTAACCTACAATGAGCAGTTCTTC
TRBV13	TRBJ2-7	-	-	CASSFSVRPYEQYF	TGTGCCAGCAGCTTTAGCGTGAGACCCTACGAGCAGTACTTC
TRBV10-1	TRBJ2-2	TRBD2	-	CASGTRGLAGENTGELFF	TGCGCCAGCGGTACCCGGGGTCTAGCGGGGGAGAACACCGGGGAGCTGTTTTTT
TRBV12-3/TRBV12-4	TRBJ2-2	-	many	CASSLGQTDGELFF	TGTGCCAGCAGTTTAGGGCAGACGGACGGGGAGCTGTTTTTT
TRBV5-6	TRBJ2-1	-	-	CASSLDCGSSYNEQFF	TGTGCCAGCAGCTTGGATTGCGGTAGCTCCTACAATGAGCAGTTCTTC
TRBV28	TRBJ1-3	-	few	CASSFGQLSGNTIYF	TGTGCCAGCAGTTTTGGACAGCTCTCTGGAAACACCATATATTTT